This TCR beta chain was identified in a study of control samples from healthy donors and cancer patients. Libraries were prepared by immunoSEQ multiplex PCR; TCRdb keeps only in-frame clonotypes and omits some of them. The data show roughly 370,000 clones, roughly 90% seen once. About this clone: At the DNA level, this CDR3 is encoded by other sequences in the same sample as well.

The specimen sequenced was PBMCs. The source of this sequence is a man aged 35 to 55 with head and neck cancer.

CDR3 loop: CASSPENTRSYEQYF. For the CDR3, the DNA is TGCGCCAGCAGCCCAGAGAACACGCGCAGCTACGAGCAGTACTTC. The chain combines TRBV5-1 with TRBJ2-7; D is unresolved. The V gene's germline CDR1 is SGHRS and CDR2 YFSETQ. V shed 4 bases and J shed 3 bases, with 17 bases lying between them. The CDR3 contains 15 residues.